This TCR beta chain was documented in a study of T cells after yellow fever vaccination. As for this clonotype: Its target is not known.

The V gene's germline CDR1 is SGHTA and CDR2 FQGNSA. Trimming at V came to 6 bases and at J to 2 bases, leaving 10 bases not matched to a gene. The CDR3 is 16 amino acids. The TCR cDNA carried a universal primer site and UMIs from 5'RACE template switching. TCRdb re-called the 5' RACE reads through MiXCR, storing one row per CDR3 protein. The profile shows some 350,000 distinct CDR3 sequences, about 4% of them singletons. Overall study results and limits: Reappearance after the booster was observed for most primary-vaccination clones (roughly 97% CD4, roughly 90% CD8). Some clonotypes were seen in both the CD4 and the CD8 compartments. These made up a small share and likely arose from convergent recombination.

The TCR sequence derives from a man younger than 35 who received the YFV17D yellow fever vaccine. The chain couples TRBV7-2 to TRBJ2-5; 9 nucleotides align to TRBD2. The source was PBMCs, collected 5 days after the yellow fever booster vaccination. The CDR3 coding sequence is TGTGCCAGCAGGTCCACCGGGACTAGCACTCAAGAGACCCAGTACTTC. It translates to CASRSTGTSTQETQYF.